The 8 T cell receptor beta chains presented below share a single source sample, sequenced in a study of metastatic and nonmetastatic thyroid tumors. TCRdb re-processed the PCR reads through MiXCR. Altogether roughly 15,000 clones are present, approximately 32% being singletons, with the ten largest covering 7% to 7.5%. Patients were all untreated before their thyroid surgery. Material: tumor tissue. The receptors stem from a female donor with papillary thyroid cancer or a benign thyroid nodule (not recorded which). Some clones in this sample may be carry-over from other donors' samples.

This clone was observed a handful of times. The chain employs TRBV11-2 and TRBJ2-1; the match to TRBD2 covers 9 bases. The CDR3 runs to 18 residues. J gave up 7 bases and V 2 bases, and 15 bases lay outside the gene matches. Looked up from germline, CDR1 is SGHAT and CDR2 is FQNNGV. CDR3 bases: TGTGCCAGCAGCTTATCCCCGCAGGTAGCGGGAGCATGGAATGAGCAGTTCTTC. Amino acid sequence: CASSLSPQVAGAWNEQFF.

Relative to its sample, this clone is medium-sized. V is TRBV19 and J is TRBJ1-2; 8 bases line up with TRBD1. The ends lost 4 bases at V and 8 bases at J; junction bases unmatched: 12. CDR3 size: 15 residues. The germline V gene has CDR1 LNHDA and CDR2 SQIVND (reference sequence). The CDR3 is CASSNPDRVGIGYTF. In DNA form, the CDR3 reads TGTGCCAGTAGTAACCCGGACAGGGTGGGGATAGGCTACACCTTC.

V and J are TRBV5-1 and TRBJ1-6; D gene ambiguous. The CDR3 loop spans 15 amino acids. The germline gives CDR1 SGHRS, CDR2 YFSETQ. V was shortened by 0 bases and J by 7 bases, with 11 bases between the two germline ends. CDR3 bases: TGCGCCAGCAGCTTGGGCGACTTGGGAAATTCACCCCTCCACTTT. Residues: CASSLGDLGNSPLHF.

The rearrangement uses TRBV7-2 and TRBJ2-3; D gene unclear. The germline CDR1 and CDR2 sequences are SGHTA and FQGNSA. The V end was cut by 2 bases, the J end by 4 bases, with 10 bases between. The CDR3 has 14 residues. CDR3 sequence reads: CASSLNGRADTQYF. CDR3 bases: TGTGCCAGCAGCTTAAACGGTCGGGCAGATACGCAGTATTTT.

Many counts were recorded for this clone. The gene calls are TRBV7-7 and TRBJ2-6, with D possibly being TRBD2 (5 bases). The CDR3 has 18 amino acids. Trimming left V 1 base short and J 2 bases short, with 15 bases between. The germline V gene encodes CDR1 SSHAT and CDR2 FNYEAQ (reference sequence). DNA for the CDR3: TGTGCCAGCAGCTTAGGGCAGGCCGGGCGGGCTGGGGCCAACGTCCTGACTTTC. Translation gives CASSLGQAGRAGANVLTF.

This clone was counted only a few times. V gene TRBV12-3 or TRBV12-4 combines with J gene TRBJ2-1, with 7 bases that match TRBD2. This CDR3 region has 18 residues. V lost 0 bases, J lost 0 bases, and 8 bases stayed unmatched. The CDR3 sequence: CASSLAWETGGSYNEQFF. The CDR3 DNA is TGTGCCAGCAGTTTAGCGTGGGAAACGGGAGGCTCCTACAATGAGCAGTTCTTC.

As DNA, the CDR3 is TGTGCCTGGAGTTTAGGGATAAGCAATCAGCCCCAGCATTTT. Residues: CAWSLGISNQPQHF. The rearrangement uses TRBV30 and TRBJ1-5; unclear D gene. The CDR3 covers 14 residues. The V end was cut by 2 bases, the J end by 1 base, with 9 bases between. Germline-derived CDR1 and CDR2 are GTSNPN and SVGIG (reference sequence).

This clone has only a few counts. This chain uses TRBV6-1 with TRBJ2-7; 9 bases are shared with TRBD1. Germline CDR1 and CDR2: MNHNS and SASEGT. V gave up 6 bases and J gave up 3 bases; unmatched junction bases: 12. This CDR3 contains 16 residues. The CDR3 DNA sequence: TGTGCCAGCAGGCCCCCTGGGACAGGGCACAGCTACGAGCAGTACTTC. Encoded protein: CASRPPGTGHSYEQYF.